What follows describes a single TCR beta chain. The data originate from a study of blood T cell repertoires in COVID-19. Study overall: Samples representing acute and convalescent COVID-19 were sourced from the United States, Italy and Spain. In each case, the material was cDNA or gDNA derived from T cells, B-cell-depleted T cells, or PBMCs.

The germline V gene has CDR1 SGHNT and CDR2 YYREEE (reference sequence). CDR3 length equals 14 residues. Trimming left V 4 bases short and J 2 bases short, with 10 bases between. Generated by immunoSEQ multiplex PCR, the TCRdb table keeps only in-frame clones and is missing some. The table records approximately 89,000 clones, approximately 80% of them present only once. The specimen was peripheral blood. V gene TRBV5-4 combines with J gene TRBJ1-3; D is possibly TRBD1 (6 bases). This receptor was taken from a human donor in a cohort sampled during active COVID-19. The CDR3 region is CASSRGHAGNTIYF. DNA for the CDR3: TGTGCCAGCAGCCGGGGACACGCTGGAAACACCATATATTTT.